This T cell receptor (beta chain) was found in a study of T cell responses to AZD1222 COVID-19 vaccine. Study outcomes and limitations: Receipt of two AZD1222 doses was followed by a rise in Spike-specific TCR breadth and depth. Within unmutated variant regions lay the reported targets of nearly half of spike-specific TCRs.

Sequencing was performed with immunoSEQ multiplex PCR; in TCRdb, only in-frame clones are kept and a portion is missing. The sample consists of approximately 130,000 clones, 92% of them appearing once. As concerns this clone: Its antigen is as yet unknown.

Trimming cost V 0 bases and J 8 bases, with 14 bases left between them. This CDR3 is built from 14 residues. The germline gives CDR1 SGHRS, CDR2 YFSETQ. The sequencing used peripheral blood, collected on day 0 of AZD1222 vaccination. The clonotype was recovered from an adult in good health. The V call is TRBV5-1, the J call TRBJ1-2; a possible D gene is TRBD1 (5 bases). The CDR3 reads CASSLEGPRGGYTF. Written as DNA, the CDR3 is TGCGCCAGCAGCTTGGAGGGGCCCCGAGGAGGCTACACCTTC.